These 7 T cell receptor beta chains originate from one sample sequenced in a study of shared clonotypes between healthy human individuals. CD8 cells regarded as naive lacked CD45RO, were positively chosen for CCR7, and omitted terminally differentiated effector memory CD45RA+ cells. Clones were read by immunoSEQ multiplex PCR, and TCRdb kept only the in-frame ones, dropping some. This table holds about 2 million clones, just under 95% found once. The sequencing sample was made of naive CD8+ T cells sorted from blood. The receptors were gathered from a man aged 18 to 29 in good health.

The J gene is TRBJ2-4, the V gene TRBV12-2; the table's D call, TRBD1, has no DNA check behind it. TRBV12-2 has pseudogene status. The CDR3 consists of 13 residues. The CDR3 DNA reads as TGTGCAAGTCGCAAGGACAGGGGGGGCATTCAGTACTTC. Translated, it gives CASRKDRGGIQYF.

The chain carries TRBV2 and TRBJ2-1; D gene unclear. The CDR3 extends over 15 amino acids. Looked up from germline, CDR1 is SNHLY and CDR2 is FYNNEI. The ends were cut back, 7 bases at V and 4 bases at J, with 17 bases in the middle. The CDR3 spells CASIPTVGAYNEQFF. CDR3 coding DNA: TGTGCCAGCATCCCAACGGTGGGCGCATACAATGAGCAGTTCTTC.

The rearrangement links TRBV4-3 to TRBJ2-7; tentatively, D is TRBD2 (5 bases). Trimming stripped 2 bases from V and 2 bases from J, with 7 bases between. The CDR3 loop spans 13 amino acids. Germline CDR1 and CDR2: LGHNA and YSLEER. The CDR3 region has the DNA TGCGCCAGCAGCCAAACACTAGCCTACGAGCAGTACTTC. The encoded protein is CASSQTLAYEQYF.

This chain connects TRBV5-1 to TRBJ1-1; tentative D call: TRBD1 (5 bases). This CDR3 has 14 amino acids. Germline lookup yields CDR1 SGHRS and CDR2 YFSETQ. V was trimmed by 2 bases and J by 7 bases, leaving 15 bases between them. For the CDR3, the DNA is TGCGCCAGCAGCTTTTCCCACCCGGGGCTTGAAGCTTTCTTT. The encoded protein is CASSFSHPGLEAFF.

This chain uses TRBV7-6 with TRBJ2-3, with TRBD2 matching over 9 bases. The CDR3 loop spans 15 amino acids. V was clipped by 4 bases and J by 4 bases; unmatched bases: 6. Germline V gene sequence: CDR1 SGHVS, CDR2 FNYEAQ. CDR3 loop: CASSSIAGEADTQYF. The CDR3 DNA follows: TGTGCCAGCAGCTCCATAGCGGGAGAGGCAGATACGCAGTATTTT.

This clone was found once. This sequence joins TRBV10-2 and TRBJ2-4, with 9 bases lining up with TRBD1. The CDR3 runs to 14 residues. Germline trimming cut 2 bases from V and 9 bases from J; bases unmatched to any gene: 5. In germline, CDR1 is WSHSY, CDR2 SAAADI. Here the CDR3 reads CASSENRGLAIQYF. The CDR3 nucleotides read TGCGCCAGCAGTGAGAACAGGGGGCTAGCCATTCAGTACTTC.

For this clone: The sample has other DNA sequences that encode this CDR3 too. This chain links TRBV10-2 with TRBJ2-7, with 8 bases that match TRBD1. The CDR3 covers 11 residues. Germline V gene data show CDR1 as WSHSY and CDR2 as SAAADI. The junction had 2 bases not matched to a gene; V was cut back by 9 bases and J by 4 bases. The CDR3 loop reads CASGQGYEQYF. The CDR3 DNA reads TGCGCCAGTGGACAGGGATACGAGCAGTACTTC.